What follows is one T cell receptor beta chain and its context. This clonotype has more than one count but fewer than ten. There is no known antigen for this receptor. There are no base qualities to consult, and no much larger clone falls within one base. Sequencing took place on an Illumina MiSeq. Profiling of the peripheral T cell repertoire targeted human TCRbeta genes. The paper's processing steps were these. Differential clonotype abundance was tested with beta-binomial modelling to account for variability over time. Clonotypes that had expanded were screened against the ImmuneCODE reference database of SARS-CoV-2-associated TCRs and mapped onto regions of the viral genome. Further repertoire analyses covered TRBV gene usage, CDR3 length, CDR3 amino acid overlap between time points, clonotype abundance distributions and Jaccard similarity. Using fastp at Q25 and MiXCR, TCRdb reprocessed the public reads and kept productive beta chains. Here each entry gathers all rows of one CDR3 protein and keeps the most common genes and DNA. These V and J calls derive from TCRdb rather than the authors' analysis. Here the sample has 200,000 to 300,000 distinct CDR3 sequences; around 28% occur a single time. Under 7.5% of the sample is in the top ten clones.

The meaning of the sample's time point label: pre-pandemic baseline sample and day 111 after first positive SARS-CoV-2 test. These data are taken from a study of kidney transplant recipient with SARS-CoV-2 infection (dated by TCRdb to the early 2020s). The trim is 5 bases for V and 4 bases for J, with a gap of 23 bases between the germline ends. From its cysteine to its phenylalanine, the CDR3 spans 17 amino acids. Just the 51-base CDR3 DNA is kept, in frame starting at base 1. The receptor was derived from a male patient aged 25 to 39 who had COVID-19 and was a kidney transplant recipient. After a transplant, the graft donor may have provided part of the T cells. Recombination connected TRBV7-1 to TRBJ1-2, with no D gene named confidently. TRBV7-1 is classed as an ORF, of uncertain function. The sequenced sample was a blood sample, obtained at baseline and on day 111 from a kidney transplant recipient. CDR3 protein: CASSHKNHEGKTYGYTF. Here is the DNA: TGTGCCAGCAGCCACAAGAATCACGAGGGAAAGACCTATGGCTACACCTTC.